This note documents a single T cell receptor beta chain sequence. Its target antigen remains unknown. Base quality data are lacking; no much larger clone is found one base away. The library was made by multiplex PCR. Sequencing was performed on an Illumina HiSeq 4000. iRepertoire HTBI primers and Arm-PCR amplification of CDR3 regions were used to construct TCR beta libraries. Before sequencing, the PCR products underwent gel purification. In the original analysis: Gene usage analysis of CDR3 amino acid clonotypes relied on the roughly 67 TRBV and 13 to 15 TRBJ segments identified across samples. Filtered high-quality paired reads were merged into contigs using COPE and FqMerger. BLAST was used to align contigs to IMGT TRBV, TRBD and TRBJ reference genes, and CDR3 was defined according to IMGT. Any clonotype with a frequency above 0.1% was counted as a highly expanded clone. Shannon entropy was used to measure repertoire diversity, and the Gini coefficient was used to measure V-J evenness. Clonotypes shared by more than one individual were considered public. Using fastp trimming at Q25 and MiXCR clonotype assembly, TCRdb reanalyzed the public sequencing data and kept in-frame beta chains. Every entry covers one CDR3 protein and lists the most common genes and DNA from its rows. TCRdb's processing, not the authors', yielded these V and J calls. This sample gives 200,000 to 300,000 distinct CDR3 sequences in total; just over 20% of them show up just once. The ten most abundant clones make up roughly 14% of the sample.

This sample stems from a study of regulatory T cells in long-lasting Graves disease (dated by TCRdb to about 2021). Describing the broader study: Antithyroid drugs had been taken for less than 3 months by newly diagnosed Graves' disease patients. Patients with persistent Graves' disease were compared with patients with newly diagnosed Graves' disease using TCR sequencing and RNA sequencing of peripheral blood. The study was conducted in China and was registered as a clinical trial. A total of about 35 samples underwent TCR sequencing: some 13 from persistent and 20 from newly diagnosed Graves' disease patients.

There are 14 amino acids in the CDR3, from cysteine to phenylalanine inclusive. Left in the record is the CDR3 DNA by itself, 42 bases read in frame from the first base. V loses 3 bases of germline sequence and J loses 1 base, and the interval between the two ends is 9 bases. The CDR1 and CDR2 encoded by the germline V gene (reference sequence) are LNHDA and SQIVND. The meaning of the sample's time point label: newly diagnosed GD, antithyroid drugs for less than 3 months. For both TCR sequencing and RNA sequencing, RNA was extracted from PBMCs using TRIzol. The diagnosis of Graves' disease was made according to American Thyroid Association guidelines. The patients came from an endocrinology department in Xi'an, China. Each patient gave roughly 8.4 milliliters of peripheral blood, collected in an EDTA anticoagulant tube. Ficoll Paque Plus density gradient separation was used to isolate PBMCs, and no further T cell sorting was done. An Agilent 2100 Bioanalyzer and agarose gel were used to check RNA quality, while a NanoDrop 2000 measured RNA concentration.

Results and caveats for the whole study, not just this receptor: Sequencing and analysis were restricted to the TCR beta chain. Because the primary lesion, thyroid tissue, could not be accessed, the study looked at peripheral blood alone. The authors noted that the small sample size was a limitation that may lower accuracy. Compared with newly diagnosed patients, persistent Graves' disease patients had lower TCR Shannon entropy and fewer highly expanded clones, which suggests clonal expansion. TRBV28, TRBJ1-2 and TRBJ2-5 were preferentially used in persistent disease, while TRBV20-1 and TRBJ2-1 were favored in newly diagnosed disease. Persistent patients shared more public clonotypes among themselves (around 2,700) than newly diagnosed patients did (nearly 1,000).

The sequenced sample was peripheral blood mononuclear cells (PBMCs), obtained at new diagnosis, from a patient treated with antithyroid drugs. This clonotype was obtained from a female donor with Graves disease. The sequence is built from TRBV19 and TRBJ1-1, with the identity of the D gene unclear. The CDR3 corresponds to CASSIRGENTEAFF. The bases read TGTGCCAGTAGTATCCGGGGAGAGAACACTGAAGCTTTCTTT.